A selection of T cell receptor beta chains follows, all from one sample in a study of human T cells and chemical hapten exposure. TCRdb recomputed calls from the RACE reads with MiXCR, one row per CDR3 protein. Seen here are a few hundred thousand distinct CDR3 sequences, about 4.8% observed once, and the top ten hold 2% to 2.5%. The input for sequencing was whole blood, taken in connection with sensitization to the hapten diphenylcyclopropenone (DPC). Receptors were obtained from a woman aged 45-65 years with alopecia areata. Some clones in this sample may be carry-over from other donors' samples. CDR3s include the opening cysteine and the closing phenylalanine or tryptophan.

cdr3_aa	v_call	j_call
CASSYGQGLNSPLHF	TRBV7-6	TRBJ1-6
CSASETGENGYTF	TRBV20-1	TRBJ1-2
CASSPNGAMNTEAFF	TRBV18	TRBJ1-1
CASSQLRDRVNSNTEAFF	TRBV7-6	TRBJ1-1
CASSYTTSGRVETQYF	TRBV7-2	TRBJ2-5
CASEGKSSYNEQFF	TRBV2	TRBJ2-1
CASSLRGAPLEAFF	TRBV12-3/TRBV12-4	TRBJ1-1
CASSPLAGRETQYF	TRBV28	TRBJ2-5
CASMPWGGTYNEQFF	TRBV12-3/TRBV12-4	TRBJ2-1
CASSQELLNTGELFF	TRBV4-2	TRBJ2-2
CASSPVKAGQPQHF	TRBV3-1	TRBJ1-5
CASSSGTGGSGNTIYF	TRBV6-6	TRBJ1-3
CASSQGRWGALQSIYF	TRBV4-3	TRBJ1-3
CASSQELSRGAGELFF	TRBV4-1	TRBJ2-2
CASSLESPLNEQFF	TRBV12-3/TRBV12-4	TRBJ2-1
CSAKTGTGKNEQFF	TRBV20-1	TRBJ2-1
CASSPGTGREPQHF	TRBV5-1	TRBJ1-5
CASSRGAGGEGETQYF	TRBV7-9	TRBJ2-5
CSARSSSVGFTDTQYF	TRBV20-1	TRBJ2-3
CSASGSRDTSYEQYF	TRBV20-1	TRBJ2-7
CATSRDGATGELFF	TRBV15	TRBJ2-2
CAIRPQGVTEAFF	TRBV10-3	TRBJ1-1
CASNVWGTTQETQYF	TRBV2	TRBJ2-5
CASSLWGRVVGEETQYF	TRBV7-9	TRBJ2-5
CASSLGPITEAFF	TRBV7-2	TRBJ1-1
CASREQGYNEQFF	TRBV14	TRBJ2-1
CAIRGTSTYEQYF	TRBV10-3	TRBJ2-7
CASSRVRGKSSGNTIYF	TRBV7-2	TRBJ1-3